This TCR beta chain is drawn from a study of cytomegalovirus exposure and HLA in healthy donors. Turning to the study itself: It was reported in a later analysis that the 90 to 150 validation repertoires used the same platform as the 650 to 800 first-cohort repertoires. Study observations and caveats: Most TCR sequences were seen very rarely across donors, but some public TCRs occurred in many.

Worth noting for this clone: Its antigen is undetermined.

Data came from immunoSEQ multiplex PCR; TCRdb stores just in-frame clones and leaves some out. The sample consists of about 240,000 clones, more than 75% of them appearing once. V was clipped by 3 bases and J by 5 bases, with 14 bases between them. The CDR3 is made up of 14 amino acids. Germline CDR1 MNHNY, CDR2 SVGAGI (reference sequence). The receptor was isolated from a woman younger than 45 in good health and CMV-seropositive. The sequencing sample was made of PBMCs. This chain connects TRBV6-6 to TRBJ2-7, with no clear D. The CDR3 loop reads CASSYATGRHEQYF. The CDR3 coding sequence is TGTGCCAGCAGTTATGCGACGGGTCGACACGAGCAGTACTTC.